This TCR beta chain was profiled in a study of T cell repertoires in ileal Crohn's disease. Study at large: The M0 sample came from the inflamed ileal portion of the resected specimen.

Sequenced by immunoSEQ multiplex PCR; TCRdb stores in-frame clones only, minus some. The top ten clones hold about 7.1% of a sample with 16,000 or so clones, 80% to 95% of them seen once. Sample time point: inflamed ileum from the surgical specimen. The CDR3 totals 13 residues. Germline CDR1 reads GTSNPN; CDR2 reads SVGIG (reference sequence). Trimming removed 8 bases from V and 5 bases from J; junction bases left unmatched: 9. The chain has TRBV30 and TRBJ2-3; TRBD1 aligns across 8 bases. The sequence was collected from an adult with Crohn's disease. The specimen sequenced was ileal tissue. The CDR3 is CASQGAFVDTQYF. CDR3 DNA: TGTGCCAGCCAGGGGGCTTTCGTAGATACGCAGTATTTT.